The 22 T cell receptor beta chains reported below all come from one sample, sequenced in a study of cytomegalovirus exposure and HLA in healthy donors. PCR amplification relied on 60 Vbeta primers (plus 13 Jbeta primers). Sequencing was performed with immunoSEQ multiplex PCR; in TCRdb, only in-frame clones are kept and a portion is missing. Here the sample spans fewer than 200,000 clones, approximately 82% being singletons. Material for sequencing was PBMCs. The receptors derive from a man between 35 and 55 years old in good health and CMV-seropositive.

The chain recombines TRBV15 with TRBJ1-2; no clear D. The CDR3 covers 13 residues. Germline V CDR1 and CDR2: LNHNV, YYDKDF (reference sequence). V was trimmed by 0 bases and J by 4 bases, leaving 6 bases between them. CDR3: CATSRDGSYGYTF. CDR3 nucleotides: TGTGCCACCAGCAGAGATGGCAGCTATGGCTACACCTTC.

The chain recombines TRBV15 with TRBJ1-4, with D uncertain. With 0 bases removed from V and 4 bases from J, the gap between germline ends came to 9 bases. Germline CDR1 reads LNHNV; CDR2 reads YYDKDF (reference sequence). The CDR3 sequence is 15 residues long. The DNA for the CDR3 is TGTGCCACCAGCAGAGATAACGGACTTAATGAAAAACTGTTTTTT. Its translation: CATSRDNGLNEKLFF.

V is TRBV4-3 and J is TRBJ2-2, with D unclear. With 1 base removed from V and 3 bases from J, the gap between germline ends came to 6 bases. Germline lookup yields CDR1 LGHNA and CDR2 YSLEER. There are 14 residues in the CDR3. The CDR3 loop is CASSQGGYTGELFF. The DNA of the CDR3 is TGCGCCAGCAGCCAAGGAGGCTACACCGGGGAGCTGTTTTTT.

The sample holds one count of this clone. CDR3 coding DNA: TGTGCCAGCAGCGGCGGGACTAGCGGGACTGGGAGCTCCTACAATGAGCAGTTCTTC. This translates into CASSGGTSGTGSSYNEQFF. This rearrangement joins TRBV9 to TRBJ2-1; 13 positions match TRBD2. The CDR3 loop spans 19 amino acids. V lost 3 bases to trimming and J lost 0 bases; unmatched junction nucleotides: 9. Germline V gene data show CDR1 as SGDLS and CDR2 as YYNGEE.

The J gene is TRBJ1-1, the V gene TRBV11-3; no definite D call. The V and J ends lost 4 bases and 2 bases respectively, with 5 bases between them. The germline V gene encodes CDR1 SGHNT and CDR2 YENEEA. The CDR3 is made up of 12 amino acids. CDR3 residues: CASSSTNTEAFF. For the CDR3, the DNA is TGTGCCAGCAGCTCAACAAACACTGAAGCTTTCTTT.

The CDR3 is CASSLARENTEAFF. Here the CDR3 DNA reads TGTGCCAGCAGCTTAGCTAGAGAGAACACTGAAGCTTTCTTT. The rearrangement links TRBV7-8 to TRBJ1-1; D is ambiguous. Trimming shortened V by 0 bases and J by 1 base, and 6 bases separated the two germline ends. The CDR3 has 14 residues. CDR1 is SGHVS and CDR2 is FQNEAQ in the germline V gene.

The chain employs TRBV6-6 and TRBJ1-2, with D tentatively TRBD1 (6 bases). Trimming left V 6 bases short and J 4 bases short, with 21 bases between. The CDR3 sequence is 16 residues long. Per germline, CDR1 MNHNY and CDR2 SVGAGI (reference sequence). The CDR3 DNA follows: TGTGCCAGCAGCCCCCCGGGGGGCGGGGGGATCTATGGCTACACCTTC. Its translation is CASSPPGGGGIYGYTF.

This clone came up a few times. The J gene is TRBJ2-7, the V gene TRBV25-1; D perhaps matches TRBD2 (7 bases). The CDR3 consists of 11 residues. Germline CDR1 MGHDK, CDR2 SYGVNS. In DNA form, the CDR3 reads TGTGCGGGGGGGAGGGGGTACGAGCAGTACTTC. It codes for CAGGRGYEQYF.

CDR3: CASSFTGSHNEKLFF. In nucleotides, the CDR3 is TGTGCCAGCAGCTTCACAGGGTCCCATAATGAAAAACTGTTTTTT. V and J are TRBV9 and TRBJ1-4; tentatively, D is TRBD1 (6 bases). The CDR3 spans 15 residues. Looked up from germline, CDR1 is SGDLS and CDR2 is YYNGEE. Trimming took off 4 bases at V and 4 bases at J, with 14 bases between the two ends.

The chain is built from TRBV5-6 and TRBJ2-5, with 8 bases lining up with TRBD1. CDR1 and CDR2 (germline): SGHDT, YYEEEE. Germline trimming cut 4 bases from V and 5 bases from J; bases unmatched to any gene: 7. CDR3 length equals 14 residues. The CDR3 sequence is CASSPLQGAETQYF. The CDR3, as DNA: TGTGCCAGCAGCCCCCTGCAGGGGGCGGAGACCCAGTACTTC.

DNA of the CDR3: TGTGCCAGCAGTGAACGCGGACATAGAGTTTCCTACGAGCAGTACTTC. Amino acid sequence: CASSERGHRVSYEQYF. The chain has TRBV6-1 and TRBJ2-7; weak D call: TRBD1 (5 bases). The germline gives CDR1 MNHNS, CDR2 SASEGT. V lost 2 bases to trimming and J lost 1 base, with 15 bases between them. The CDR3 has 16 amino acids.

The chain uses TRBV30 and TRBJ1-1; D is perhaps TRBD1 (6 bases). The germline V and J ends were trimmed by 0 bases and 4 bases, with 15 bases remaining between them. This CDR3 is 15 amino acids long. Germline assignment: CDR1 GTSNPN and CDR2 SVGIG (reference sequence). In DNA form, the CDR3 reads TGTGCCTGGAGTGTGCGGGGGGGCGCCGGCACTGAAGCTTTCTTT. It specifies CAWSVRGGAGTEAFF. Full variable domain (remainder filled in from reference TRBV30 and TRBJ1-1): SQTIHQWPATLVQPVGSPLSLECTVEGTSNPNLYWYRQAAGRGLQLLFYSVGIGQISSEVPQNLSASRPQDRQFILSSKKLLLSDSGFYLCAWSVRGGAGTEAFFGQGTRLTVV.

The chain recombines TRBV5-1 with TRBJ2-7; D might be TRBD1 (5 bases). Germline assignment: CDR1 SGHRS and CDR2 YFSETQ. Trimming removed 2 bases from V and 2 bases from J, with 14 bases in between. The CDR3 has 15 residues. The CDR3 sequence is CASSFLPGLTYEQYF. Here the CDR3 DNA reads TGCGCCAGCAGCTTTCTACCAGGGCTAACCTACGAGCAGTACTTC.

V gene TRBV5-1 combines with J gene TRBJ2-7; maybe TRBD2 (5 bases). V lost 5 bases and J 0 bases, leaving 15 bases between the germline ends. The CDR3 is made up of 15 amino acids. Germline V gene sequence: CDR1 SGHRS, CDR2 YFSETQ. The CDR3 region has the DNA TGCGCCAGCAGAGCGGCAGGCCTAAGCTCCTACGAGCAGTACTTC. It specifies CASRAAGLSSYEQYF.

The chain is built from TRBV7-2 and TRBJ2-3, with unresolved D. The CDR3 consists of 13 residues. With 6 bases removed from V and 1 base from J, the gap between germline ends came to 8 bases. CDR1 SGHTA and CDR2 FQGNSA come from the germline V gene. The CDR3 reads CASRPEGTDTQYF. CDR3 nucleotides: TGTGCCAGCAGGCCAGAGGGCACAGATACGCAGTATTTT.

This sequence joins TRBV5-1 and TRBJ2-1; 11 bases map to TRBD2. CDR3 size: 16 residues. Germline CDR1 reads SGHRS; CDR2 reads YFSETQ. V lost 4 bases and J lost 1; bases outside the gene matches: 4. The CDR3 region is CASSRTSGSSYNEQFF. In nucleotides, the CDR3 is TGCGCCAGCAGCCGCACTAGCGGGAGTTCCTACAATGAGCAGTTCTTC.

The chain couples TRBV7-6 to TRBJ1-5; D perhaps matches TRBD1 (5 bases). The V end lost 0 bases, the J end lost 5 bases, and 5 bases lay between the germline ends. The CDR3 covers 13 residues. Germline CDR1 SGHVS, CDR2 FNYEAQ. The CDR3 reads CASSLAGDQPQHF. The CDR3 DNA reads as TGTGCCAGCAGCTTAGCAGGGGATCAGCCCCAGCATTTT.

This clone was seen a few times. This sequence joins TRBV25-1 and TRBJ1-2, with D possibly matching TRBD1 (6 bases). The CDR3 runs to 13 residues. Per the germline V gene, CDR1 is MGHDK and CDR2 is SYGVNS. Trimming took 4 bases from V and 5 from J, leaving 11 bases between them. The CDR3 DNA reads as TGTGCCAGCAGTGCCTCCACAGGGTATGGCTACACCTTC. Its protein product is CASSASTGYGYTF.

The V gene is TRBV7-9, the J gene TRBJ1-5; the match to TRBD1 covers 7 bases. CDR3 length: 15 amino acids. Per the germline V gene, CDR1 is SEHNR and CDR2 is FQNEAQ (reference sequence). The junction had 0 bases not matched to a gene; V was cut back by 1 base and J by 0 bases. CDR3: CASSLGQGSNQPQHF. The CDR3 coding sequence is TGTGCCAGCAGCTTAGGACAGGGTAGCAATCAGCCCCAGCATTTT.

This clone was observed a few times. The chain carries TRBV29-1 and TRBJ2-3; 9 positions match TRBD1. Unmatched junction bases numbered 8, after V lost 7 bases and J lost 6 bases. This CDR3 comprises 13 residues. Germline V lookup: CDR1 SQVTM, CDR2 ANQGSEA. CDR3 DNA: TGCAGCGCAACCGGGACAGGGCTCGATACGCAGTATTTT. Translated: CSATGTGLDTQYF.

The chain links TRBV5-5 to TRBJ2-7; possibly TRBD1 for D (5 bases). This CDR3 is 14 amino acids long. The ends were cut back, 1 base at V and 1 base at J, with 9 bases in the middle. The germline CDR1 and CDR2 sequences are SGHKS and YYEKEE (reference sequence). CDR3 nucleotides: TGTGCCAGCAGCTTGCAGGGATCGTCCTACGAGCAGTACTTC. As protein: CASSLQGSSYEQYF. Full variable domain (remainder filled in from reference TRBV5-5 and TRBJ2-7): DAGVTQSPTHLIKTRGQQVTLRCSPISGHKSVSWYQQVLGQGPQFIFQYYEKEERGRGNFPDRFSARQFPNYSSELNVNALLLGDSALYLCASSLQGSSYEQYFGPGTRLTVT.

The gene calls are TRBV7-6 and TRBJ2-3, with a possible D match to TRBD2 (5 bases). Germline V gives CDR1 SGHVS, CDR2 FNYEAQ. The ends were cut back, 1 base at V and 0 bases at J, with 11 bases in the middle. This CDR3 contains 16 residues. In nucleotides, the CDR3 is TGTGCCAGCAGCTTAGGTAGCGCTTCTAGCACAGATACGCAGTATTTT. It specifies CASSLGSASSTDTQYF.